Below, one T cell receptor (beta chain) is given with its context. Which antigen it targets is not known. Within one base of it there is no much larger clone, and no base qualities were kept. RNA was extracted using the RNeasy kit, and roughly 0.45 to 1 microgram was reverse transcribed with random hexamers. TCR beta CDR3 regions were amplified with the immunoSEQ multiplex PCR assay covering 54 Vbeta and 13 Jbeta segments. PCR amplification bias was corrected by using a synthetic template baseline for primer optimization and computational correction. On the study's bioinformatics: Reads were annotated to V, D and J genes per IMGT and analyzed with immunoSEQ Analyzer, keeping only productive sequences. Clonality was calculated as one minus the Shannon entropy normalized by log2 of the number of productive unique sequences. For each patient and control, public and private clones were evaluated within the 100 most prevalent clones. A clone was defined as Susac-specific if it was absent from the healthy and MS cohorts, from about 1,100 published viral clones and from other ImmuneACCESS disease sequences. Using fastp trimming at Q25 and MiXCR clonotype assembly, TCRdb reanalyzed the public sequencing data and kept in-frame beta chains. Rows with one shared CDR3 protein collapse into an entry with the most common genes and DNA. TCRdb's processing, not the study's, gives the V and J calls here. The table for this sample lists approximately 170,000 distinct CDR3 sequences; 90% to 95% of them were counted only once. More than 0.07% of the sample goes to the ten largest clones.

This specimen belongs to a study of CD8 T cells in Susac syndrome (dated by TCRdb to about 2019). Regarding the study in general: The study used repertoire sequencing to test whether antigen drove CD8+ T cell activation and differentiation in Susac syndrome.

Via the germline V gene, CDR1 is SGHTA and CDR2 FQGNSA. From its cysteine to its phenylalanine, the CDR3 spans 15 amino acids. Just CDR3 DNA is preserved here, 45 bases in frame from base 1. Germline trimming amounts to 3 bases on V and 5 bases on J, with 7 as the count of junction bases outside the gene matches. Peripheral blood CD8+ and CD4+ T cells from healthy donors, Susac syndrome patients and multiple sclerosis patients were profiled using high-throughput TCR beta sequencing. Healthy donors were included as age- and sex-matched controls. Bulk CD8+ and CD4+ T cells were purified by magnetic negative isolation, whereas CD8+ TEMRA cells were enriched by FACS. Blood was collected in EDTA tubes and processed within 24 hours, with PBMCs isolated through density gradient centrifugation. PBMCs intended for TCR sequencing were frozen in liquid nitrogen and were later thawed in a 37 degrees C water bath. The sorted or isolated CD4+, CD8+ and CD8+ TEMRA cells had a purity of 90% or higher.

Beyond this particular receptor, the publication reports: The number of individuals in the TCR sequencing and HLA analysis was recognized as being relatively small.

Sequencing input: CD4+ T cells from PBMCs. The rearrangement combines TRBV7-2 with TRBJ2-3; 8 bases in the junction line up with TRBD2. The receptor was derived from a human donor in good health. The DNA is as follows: TGTGCCAGCAGCTTGACTAGCGTGTTGGGAGATACGCAGTATTTT. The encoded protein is CASSLTSVLGDTQYF.